Below, one T cell receptor beta chain is given with its context. No antigen is known for it. One base away there is no much larger clone; base qualities are not given. The data belong to a study of T cell responses to AZD1222 COVID-19 vaccine (dated by TCRdb to about 2021). For context, the study as a whole: AZD1222 recipients with second doses at about 4 weeks or about 12 weeks were pooled, because spike-specific TCR depth and breadth did not differ between schedules. TCR sequencing covered approximately 230 trial participants: 207 given two doses of AZD1222 and 26 given two doses of MenACWY control vaccine. Trial participants were enrolled by age into subgroups of 18-55, 56-69 and 70-plus years, and around 140, 26 and 57 TCR-sequenced participants, respectively, were included in these subgroups.

On the study overall, not on this receptor specifically: After two AZD1222 doses, both the breadth and the depth of spike-specific TCRs were significantly higher than at day 0 and than in MenACWY recipients. Epitopes outside the regions mutated in the B.1.351 and B.1.1.7 variants were reportedly recognized by nearly half of the unique spike-specific TCRs. The whole spike protein was spanned by vaccine-associated CD4 TCRs, and dominant responses were seen in regions 160-218 and 743-854. Most participants were white British and females outnumbered males, and the authors suggested that clonal diversity may have been underestimated. Only five or six AZD1222 recipients were SARS-CoV-2 seropositive at baseline, limiting conclusions about previously exposed vaccinees. Because no samples from the day 14 peak response were available, repertoires could be characterized only after the peak T cell response. In the small 56-69-year group, the increase in depth fell short of significance, most likely because of low power.

The CDR3 regions of human TCRbeta chains were analyzed by immunosequencing. Concerning the study's data processing: TCRs in the repertoires were compared against a reference library of SARS-CoV-2-specific TCRs that had been generated with the MIRA antigen-specificity platform. Breadth meant the fraction of unique TCRs that were SARS-CoV-2-associated, whereas depth meant the fraction of total T cells that were SARS-CoV-2-associated. Using the MIRA data, each spike-specific TCR was assigned both to the spike region to which the TCR was reactive and to a CD4 or CD8 class. Log10-transformed breadth and depth values were compared by one-way ANOVA with Sidak's multiple comparisons tests. This is the immuneACCESS table as TCRdb keeps it, with only in-frame sequences that have V and J called. A part of the clones is gone; compared with another copy, unresolved V genes explain less than half, and the rest is unexplained. V and J calls and clone size come straight from that table; D and trimming were deduced from the DNA. Across this sample there are fewer than 200,000 clones, with around 88% seen only once. The ten largest make up more than 0.4% of the sample.

The germline V end is reduced by 4 bases and the J end by 1 base; junction bases left unmatched: 5. Looking up the germline V gene (reference sequence) yields CDR1 SEHNR and CDR2 FQNEAQ. The CDR3, from cysteine to phenylalanine, totals 15 residues. Of all the DNA, just the CDR3 is kept, 45 bases in frame from base 1. The time point label for this specimen denotes: baseline before first vaccination. Vaccinee samples came from UK trials COV001 and COV002, including a single-blind randomized controlled phase 2/3 trial of AZD1222 (ChAdOx1 nCoV-19) in healthy adults. Trial participant PBMC samples were collected at day 0 and day 28 after the second dose for TCRbeta chain sequencing.

The chain is assembled from TRBV7-9 and TRBJ2-7, with 9 central nucleotides matching TRBD2. The receptor comes from an adult in good health. The material sequenced was peripheral blood, taken on day 0 of AZD1222 vaccination. The DNA sequence is given as TGTGCCAGCAGCTGGGCTAGCGGGAAGTCCTACGAGCAGTACTTC. Translation gives CASSWASGKSYEQYF.